A single sample gave rise to the 26 T cell receptor beta chains below, sequenced in a study of T cell clones after liver transplantation. Sequenced by immunoSEQ multiplex PCR; TCRdb stores in-frame clones only, minus some. The sample holds 9,200 or so clones, 78% seen once. The sample was CD8+ T cells from blood, taken at the 22-month timepoint. The receptors here all came from a human patient who received a liver transplant. Some T cells may be the graft donor's.

This clone was found a few times. The rearrangement links TRBV28 to TRBJ1-4, with D possibly matching TRBD1 (6 bases). Between the trimmed V and J ends, which lost 7 bases and 1 base, there was a span of 7 bases. From germline, CDR1 is MDHEN and CDR2 SYDVKM. The CDR3 runs 13 residues. CDR3 coding DNA: TGTGCCAGCACGGACAGAACTAATGAAAAACTGTTTTTT. Translated: CASTDRTNEKLFF.

The CDR3 region is CASSQRGIDEQFF. The CDR3 DNA reads TGTGCCAGCAGCCAGCGGGGGATCGATGAGCAGTTCTTC. The chain employs TRBV6-6 and TRBJ2-1; TRBD2 agrees at 8 bases. Germline-derived CDR1 and CDR2 are MNHNY and SVGAGI (reference sequence). Trimming removed 6 bases from V and 8 bases from J; junction bases left unmatched: 6. CDR3 length: 13 residues.

The gene calls are TRBV2 and TRBJ2-2; D remains unclear. V was cut by 0 bases and J by 6 bases, with 14 bases left in between. Germline CDR1 is SNHLY and CDR2 is FYNNEI. The CDR3 loop spans 16 amino acids. CDR3 sequence reads: CASSEAHKVRAGELFF. CDR3 nucleotide sequence: TGTGCCAGCAGTGAAGCGCACAAGGTTAGGGCCGGGGAGCTGTTTTTT. Full variable domain (missing parts from reference TRBV2 and TRBJ2-2): EPEVTQTPSHQVTQMGQEVILRCVPISNHLYFYWYRQILGQKVEFLVSFYNNEISEKSEIFDDQFSVERPDGSNFTLKIRSTKLEDSAMYFCASSEAHKVRAGELFFGEGSRLTVL.

This clone was seen a single time. The chain recombines TRBV28 with TRBJ1-5, with 9 bases matching TRBD1. The CDR3 consists of 15 residues. V gave up 4 bases and J gave up 3 bases; unmatched junction bases: 4. Germline values: CDR1 MDHEN, CDR2 SYDVKM. CDR3 residues: CASSWDRDVNQPQHF. The CDR3 bases are TGTGCCAGCAGTTGGGACAGGGACGTCAATCAGCCCCAGCATTTT.

V usage is TRBV2 and J usage is TRBJ2-7; a weak D match, TRBD1 (5 bases). The CDR3 loop spans 13 amino acids. V was clipped by 7 bases and J by 6 bases, with 16 bases between them. Looked up from germline, CDR1 is SNHLY and CDR2 is FYNNEI. Here the CDR3 reads CASIPPQGSEQYF. The CDR3 nucleotides read TGTGCCAGCATACCTCCCCAGGGATCCGAGCAGTACTTC. The full variable domain, its missing parts supplied by reference TRBV2 and TRBJ2-7, is EPEVTQTPSHQVTQMGQEVILRCVPISNHLYFYWYRQILGQKVEFLVSFYNNEISEKSEIFDDQFSVERPDGSNFTLKIRSTKLEDSAMYFCASIPPQGSEQYFGPGTRLTVT.

V is TRBV30 and J is TRBJ2-7, with D possibly matching TRBD2 (6 bases). Germline CDR1 and CDR2: GTSNPN and SVGIG (reference sequence). The CDR3 sequence is 15 residues long. V was shortened by 1 base and J by 0 bases, with 13 bases between the two germline ends. CDR3 region: CAWSDRGTLSYEQYF. As DNA, the CDR3 is TGTGCCTGGAGTGACCGCGGGACGCTCTCCTACGAGCAGTACTTC.

The rearrangement joins TRBV28 to TRBJ2-7, with D perhaps matching TRBD2 (7 bases). Trimming removed 7 bases from V and 4 bases from J, with 14 bases in between. The V gene's germline CDR1 is MDHEN and CDR2 SYDVKM. CDR3 size: 13 residues. The CDR3 is CASTRRGAYEQYF. CDR3 coding DNA: TGTGCCAGCACCCGTCGGGGGGCGTACGAGCAGTACTTC.

The chain combines TRBV7-3 with TRBJ1-1; no firm D call. This CDR3 comprises 14 residues. V lost 5 bases to trimming and J lost 0 bases, with 10 bases between them. CDR1 is SGHTA and CDR2 is FQGTGA in the germline V gene. The CDR3 here is CASSQDGMNTEAFF. In DNA form, the CDR3 reads TGTGCCAGCAGCCAGGACGGGATGAACACTGAAGCTTTCTTT.

The genes are TRBV29-1 and TRBJ1-2; 7 nucleotides match TRBD1. Trimming took 5 bases from V and 2 from J; bases not matched to a gene: 8. This CDR3 is 14 amino acids long. Looked up from germline, CDR1 is SQVTM and CDR2 is ANQGSEA. The CDR3 is CSVLGTENNYGYTF. The CDR3 DNA follows: TGCAGCGTTTTGGGGACAGAGAACAACTATGGCTACACCTTC. Variable domain in full (rest from reference TRBV29-1 and TRBJ1-2): SAVISQKPSRDICQRGTSLTIQCQVDSQVTMMFWYRQQPGQSLTLIATANQGSEATYESGFVIDKFPISRPNLTFSTLTVSNMSPEDSSIYLCSVLGTENNYGYTFGSGTRLTVV.

The chain carries TRBV11-2 and TRBJ2-1, with 13 bases that match TRBD2. This CDR3 has 15 amino acids. V was clipped by 5 bases and J by 6 bases; unmatched bases: 4. Germline V gene sequence: CDR1 SGHAT, CDR2 FQNNGV. The CDR3 nucleotides read TGTGCCAGCAGCATGACTAGCGGGGGGTTCAATGAGCAGTTCTTC. Translated: CASSMTSGGFNEQFF.

CDR3 in DNA: TGTGCCAGCAGTGGCACAGGGGTCACAGATACGCAGTATTTT. The encoded protein is CASSGTGVTDTQYF. The rearrangement uses TRBV6-4 and TRBJ2-3, with 7 bases that match TRBD1. CDR1 is MRHNA, CDR2 SNTAGT, per germline. V shed 4 bases, J shed 2 bases, and the junction held 3 bases outside the gene matches. This CDR3 has 14 amino acids.

The CDR3 region is CASSDLDRGWELFF. The DNA for the CDR3 is TGTGCCAGCAGTGATCTTGACAGAGGATGGGAGCTGTTTTTT. The chain employs TRBV2 and TRBJ2-2; perhaps TRBD1 as D (5 bases). Trimming removed 3 bases from V and 9 bases from J, with 14 bases in between. The CDR3 has 14 residues. CDR1 and CDR2 from the germline V gene are SNHLY and FYNNEI. The full variable domain, in which reference TRBV2 and TRBJ2-2 provide the parts outside the CDR3, is EPEVTQTPSHQVTQMGQEVILRCVPISNHLYFYWYRQILGQKVEFLVSFYNNEISEKSEIFDDQFSVERPDGSNFTLKIRSTKLEDSAMYFCASSDLDRGWELFFGEGSRLTVL.

The CDR3 loop is CASSCELLHHSDNEQFF. DNA of the CDR3: TGTGCCAGCAGTTGCGAGTTGCTACACCATTCCGACAATGAGCAGTTCTTC. The chain employs TRBV21-1 and TRBJ2-1. TRBV21-1 has pseudogene status. The CDR3 is made up of 17 amino acids.

V gene TRBV19 combines with J gene TRBJ1-2; weak D call: TRBD1 (5 bases). The germline V and J ends were trimmed by 3 bases and 3 bases, with 11 bases remaining between them. Germline CDR1 LNHDA, CDR2 SQIVND (reference sequence). The CDR3 runs 14 residues. The CDR3 DNA follows: TGTGCCAGTAGTATCGGGGCCCTATACTATGGCTACACCTTC. It translates to CASSIGALYYGYTF.

The chain recombines TRBV18 with TRBJ2-2, with 7 bases matching TRBD1. CDR1 KGHSH and CDR2 LQKENI come from the germline V gene. J gave up 2 bases and V 3 bases, and 6 bases lay outside the gene matches. The CDR3 extends over 16 amino acids. CDR3 in amino acids: CASSPGQEPNTGELFF. CDR3 nucleotides: TGTGCCAGCTCACCCGGACAGGAACCTAACACCGGGGAGCTGTTTTTT. Drawing the rest from reference TRBV18 and TRBJ2-2, the complete variable domain is NAGVMQNPRHLVRRRGQEARLRCSPMKGHSHVYWYRQLPEEGLKFMVYLQKENIIDESGMPKERFSAEFPKEGPSILRIQQVVRGDSAAYFCASSPGQEPNTGELFFGEGSRLTVL.

The rearrangement links TRBV28 to TRBJ2-1, with D perhaps matching TRBD1 (5 bases). Germline V gene data show CDR1 as MDHEN and CDR2 as SYDVKM. V was shortened by 3 bases and J by 4 bases, with 16 bases between the two germline ends. The CDR3 consists of 16 residues. Here the CDR3 reads CASSLGQGLFYNEQFF. CDR3 in DNA: TGTGCCAGCAGTTTGGGGCAGGGCCTCTTTTACAATGAGCAGTTCTTC.

V gene TRBV7-9 combines with J gene TRBJ2-3; 9 bases are a match to TRBD2. V lost 2 bases, J lost 2 bases, and 5 bases stayed unmatched. Germline values: CDR1 SEHNR, CDR2 FQNEAQ (reference sequence). The CDR3 is 16 amino acids. DNA for the CDR3: TGTGCCAGCAGCTTAATTAGCGGGGGAACCACAGATACGCAGTATTTT. It specifies CASSLISGGTTDTQYF.

The rearrangement joins TRBV25-1 to TRBJ2-3; no clear D gene. V lost 5 bases, J lost 5 bases, and 8 bases lay in between. CDR1 and CDR2 from the germline V gene are MGHDK and SYGVNS. The CDR3 runs to 12 residues. The CDR3 DNA reads TGTGCCAGCAGTCCCCTCTTAGATACGCAGTATTTT. It yields the protein CASSPLLDTQYF.

In DNA form, the CDR3 reads TGTGCCAGCAGCTTAGTTTTAGCGGCTTACAATGAGCAGTTCTTC. Residues: CASSLVLAAYNEQFF. The chain couples TRBV11-3 to TRBJ2-1; a weak D match, TRBD2 (6 bases). The CDR3 has 15 amino acids. V was pared by 1 base and J by 4 bases, with 11 bases between. Germline CDR1 SGHNT, CDR2 YENEEA.

The chain carries TRBV29-1 and TRBJ2-3, with D possibly TRBD2 on 6 matching bases. The V end lost 1 base, the J end lost 2 bases, and 13 bases lay between the germline ends. This CDR3 has 15 residues. Germline V gives CDR1 SQVTM, CDR2 ANQGSEA. Written as DNA, the CDR3 is TGCAGCGTTGAAGGGTCGCGGGGAACCACAGATACGCAGTATTTT. This encodes CSVEGSRGTTDTQYF.

This chain connects TRBV6-1 to TRBJ2-7, with 7 bases matching TRBD1. The V gene end was trimmed by 4 bases and the J gene end by 3 bases; junction bases not matched to a gene: 12. Germline values: CDR1 MNHNS, CDR2 SASEGT. This CDR3 has 16 residues. The chain's CDR3 is CASSAVPGQLYYEQYF. The CDR3 nucleotides read TGTGCCAGCAGTGCTGTCCCGGGACAGCTCTACTACGAGCAGTACTTC.

This chain joins TRBV27 and TRBJ1-1; a possible D gene is TRBD1 (5 bases). CDR1 and CDR2 (germline): MNHEY, SMNVEV (reference sequence). The CDR3 is made up of 13 amino acids. V lost 0 bases and J 3 bases, leaving 5 bases between the germline ends. The CDR3 bases are TGTGCCAGCAGTTTATCAGGGGACACTGAAGCTTTCTTT. Its translation: CASSLSGDTEAFF.

The J gene is TRBJ2-7, the V gene TRBV7-6, with 10 bases identical to TRBD1. Losses at the gene ends were 5 bases for V and 6 bases for J; bases not matched to a gene: 4. Germline-derived CDR1 and CDR2 are SGHVS and FNYEAQ. This CDR3 is 13 amino acids long. The CDR3 loop reads CASSAGTGVEQYF. The CDR3 coding sequence is TGTGCCAGCAGCGCAGGGACAGGGGTCGAGCAGTACTTC. The full variable domain, rest sourced from reference TRBV7-6 and TRBJ2-7, is GAGVSQSPRYKVTKRGQDVALRCDPISGHVSLYWYRQALGQGPEFLTYFNYEAQQDKSGLPNDRFSAERPEGSISTLTIQRTEQRDSAMYRCASSAGTGVEQYFGPGTRLTVT.

CDR3 coding DNA: TGTGCCAGCAGTGAATTCACAGGGGCGAATTCACCCCTCCACTTT. Its translation: CASSEFTGANSPLHF. The V gene is TRBV25-1, the J gene TRBJ1-6, with 7 positions matching TRBD1. Germline V CDR1 and CDR2: MGHDK, SYGVNS. Trimming took 1 base from V and 7 from J; bases not matched to a gene: 4. The CDR3 sequence is 15 residues long.

This clone is classed as medium-sized (0.01 to 0.1%). V gene TRBV10-3 combines with J gene TRBJ2-2, with 11 bases lining up with TRBD2. Losses at the gene ends were 8 bases for V and 1 base for J; bases not matched to a gene: 3. Germline V gene data show CDR1 as ENHRY and CDR2 as SYGVKD. This CDR3 has 15 residues. Here the CDR3 reads CAIPGTSGNTGELFF. CDR3 nucleotide sequence: TGTGCCATCCCTGGGACTAGCGGGAACACCGGGGAGCTGTTTTTT.

This chain joins TRBV2 and TRBJ1-5; TRBD1 agrees at 8 bases. CDR3 size: 15 residues. The trim removed 3 bases at V and 10 bases at J, leaving 11 bases unmatched. CDR1 and CDR2 from the germline V gene are SNHLY and FYNNEI. CDR3 amino acids: CASSESRSGGNPQHF. As DNA, the CDR3 is TGTGCCAGCAGTGAGTCCCGGTCAGGGGGCAATCCCCAGCATTTT.